This record concerns one T cell receptor (beta chain) sequence. V lost 3 bases and J lost 3, with 9 bases in between. The CDR3 length is 14 residues. Germline V lookup: CDR1 LNHDA, CDR2 SQIVND (reference sequence). The data were produced by immunoSEQ multiplex PCR, yet TCRdb's version contains in-frame clones alone and is incomplete. In the table there are about 120,000 clones, around 92% of which are singletons. This entry comes from a study of control samples from healthy donors and cancer patients. The clonotype originates from a man in his fifties or sixties in good health. Sequencing was performed on blood. The rearrangement uses TRBV19 and TRBJ1-5, with unresolved D. As DNA, the CDR3 is TGTGCCAGTAGTATGACTGGGGACAATCAGCCCCAGCATTTT. It encodes CASSMTGDNQPQHF.